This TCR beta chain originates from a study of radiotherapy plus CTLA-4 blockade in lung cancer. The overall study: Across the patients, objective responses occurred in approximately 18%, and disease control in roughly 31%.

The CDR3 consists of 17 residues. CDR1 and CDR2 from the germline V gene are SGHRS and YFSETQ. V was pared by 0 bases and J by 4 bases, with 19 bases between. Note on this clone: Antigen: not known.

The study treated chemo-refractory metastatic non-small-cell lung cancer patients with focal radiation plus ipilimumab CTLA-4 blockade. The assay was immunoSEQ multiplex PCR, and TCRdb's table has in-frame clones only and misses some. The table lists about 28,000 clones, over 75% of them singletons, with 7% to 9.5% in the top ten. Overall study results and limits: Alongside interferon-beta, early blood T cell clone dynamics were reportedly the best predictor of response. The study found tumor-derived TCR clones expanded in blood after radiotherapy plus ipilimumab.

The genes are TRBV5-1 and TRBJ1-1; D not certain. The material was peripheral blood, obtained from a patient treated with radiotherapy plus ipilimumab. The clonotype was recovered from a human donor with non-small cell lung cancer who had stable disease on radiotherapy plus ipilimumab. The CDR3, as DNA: TGCGCCAGCAGCTTGGGGCTTCTAAGTGGGCAGTCCACTGAAGCTTTCTTT. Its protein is CASSLGLLSGQSTEAFF. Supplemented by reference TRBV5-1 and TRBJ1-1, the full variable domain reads KAGVTQTPRYLIKTRGQQVTLSCSPISGHRSVSWYQQTPGQGLQFLFEYFSETQRNKGNFPGRFSGRQFSNSRSEMNVSTLELGDSALYLCASSLGLLSGQSTEAFFGQGTRLTVV.